The 21 T cell receptor beta chains below were found in one sample sequenced in a study of blood T cell repertoires in COVID-19. Using immunoSEQ multiplex PCR, the repertoire was profiled, and TCRdb retains in-frame clones only, with some absent. The sample includes under 150,000 clones, approximately 81% of them seen just once. The specimen was PBMCs or T cells enriched from blood (not recorded which). All receptors come from a man aged 35 to 55 with acute COVID-19.

This rearrangement joins TRBV4-3 to TRBJ2-5; D may be TRBD1 (5 bases). Deletions cut 1 base from V and 0 bases from J, with 15 bases between. From germline, CDR1 is LGHNA and CDR2 YSLEER. The CDR3 is 17 amino acids. This CDR3 reads CASSQGGWPGYQETQYF. CDR3 bases: TGCGCCAGCAGCCAAGGTGGATGGCCAGGGTACCAAGAGACCCAGTACTTC.

The chain recombines TRBV13 with TRBJ2-3, with 11 bases lining up with TRBD1. This CDR3 is 14 amino acids long. Trimming took 6 bases from V and 6 from J; bases not matched to a gene: 5. Looked up from germline, CDR1 is PRHDT and CDR2 is FYEKMQ (reference sequence). The CDR3 is CASSSGTGGDTQYF. The CDR3 DNA reads as TGTGCCAGCAGTTCCGGGACAGGGGGGGATACGCAGTATTTT.

The CDR3 spells CASSPRAGQGSYEQYF. As DNA, the CDR3 is TGTGCCAGCTCACCAAGGGCCGGACAGGGATCCTACGAGCAGTACTTC. The chain combines TRBV18 with TRBJ2-7; 8 positions match TRBD1. The CDR3 totals 16 residues. The V gene's germline CDR1 is KGHSH and CDR2 LQKENI. The V and J ends lost 2 bases and 1 base, in that order; junction bases with no gene match: 7.

The chain has TRBV10-2 and TRBJ1-2; 7 nucleotides line up with TRBD1. The germline CDR1 and CDR2 sequences are WSHSY and SAAADI. The CDR3 extends over 14 amino acids. The junction had 5 bases not matched to a gene; V was cut back by 3 bases and J by 4 bases. CDR3 protein: CASSEGGSVYGYTF. In DNA, the CDR3 is TGCGCCAGCAGTGAAGGGGGCAGCGTCTATGGCTACACCTTC.

The genes are TRBV7-8 and TRBJ2-1; D gene uncertain. V was cut by 1 base and J by 8 bases, with 15 bases left in between. The germline V gene has CDR1 SGHVS and CDR2 FQNEAQ. There are 15 residues in the CDR3. This chain's CDR3 is CASSLGLPPLDEQFF. As DNA, the CDR3 is TGTGCCAGCAGCTTAGGACTCCCCCCATTAGATGAGCAGTTCTTC.

This clone was seen a single time. Mismatch with germline at one junction end may stem from a read error. The rearrangement joins TRBV9 to TRBJ2-2; 11 positions agree with TRBD2. Germline V gives CDR1 SGDLS, CDR2 YYNGEE. CDR3 size: 19 residues. As DNA, the CDR3 is TGTGCCGGCAGCGTAGGGACTAGCGGTCCCGAAGGGTTAACCGGGGAGCTGTTTTTT. Translated: CAGSVGTSGPEGLTGELFF.

This clone was recorded a few times. The chain is built from TRBV4-3 and TRBJ2-1; D is unclear. Germline values: CDR1 LGHNA, CDR2 YSLEER. This CDR3 has 16 residues. The V end lost 4 bases, the J end lost 8 bases, and 21 bases lay between the germline ends. CDR3 sequence: CASSREARQGYYEQFF. The CDR3 nucleotides read TGCGCCAGCAGCCGAGAGGCCAGGCAAGGTTACTATGAGCAGTTCTTC.

The rearrangement uses TRBV7-2 and TRBJ2-1; a possible D gene is TRBD2 (6 bases). The CDR3 is 13 amino acids. Trimming pared 5 bases from V and 12 bases from J, leaving 17 bases between. Germline V lookup: CDR1 SGHTA, CDR2 FQGNSA. CDR3 protein: CASSTGGDPTQFF. The CDR3 nucleotides are TGTGCCAGCAGCACTGGAGGGGACCCGACGCAGTTCTTC.

Points on this clone: The junction departs from germline at one end; a sequencing error may be responsible. The rearrangement joins TRBV3-1 (or the pseudogene TRBV3-2) to TRBJ2-7, with 12 bases matching TRBD2. The CDR3 has 15 amino acids. Germline V gives CDR1 LGHDT, CDR2 YNNKEL (reference sequence). The CDR3 coding sequence is TGTGCCAGCAGCCAAGATTCCGCTAGCGGGAGGGAGCGGTACTTC. It specifies CASSQDSASGRERYF.

The J gene is TRBJ1-5, the V gene TRBV6-5; TRBD1 matches at 8 bases. Looked up from germline, CDR1 is MNHEY and CDR2 is SVGAGI. After removal of 8 bases from V and 5 bases from J, the junction contained 11 bases not matched to a gene. CDR3 size: 15 residues. The CDR3, as DNA: TGTGCCAGCTCCCTCACCGGGACAGGAGATCAGCCCCAGCATTTT. As protein: CASSLTGTGDQPQHF.

This clone was picked up one time. V is TRBV9 and J is TRBJ1-1; tentatively, D is TRBD1 (5 bases). V was pared by 1 base and J by 8 bases, with 18 bases between. Per germline, CDR1 SGDLS and CDR2 YYNGEE. The CDR3 is made up of 15 amino acids. This chain's CDR3 is CASSVNGWGVAEAFF. CDR3 coding DNA: TGTGCCAGCAGCGTAAATGGTTGGGGGGTAGCGGAAGCTTTCTTT. The full variable domain, in which reference TRBV9 and TRBJ1-1 provide the parts outside the CDR3, is DSGVTQTPKHLITATGQRVTLRCSPRSGDLSVYWYQQSLDQGLQFLIQYYNGEERAKGNILERFSAQQFPDLHSELNLSSLELGDSALYFCASSVNGWGVAEAFFGQGTRLTVV.

The genes are TRBV10-3 and TRBJ2-7; 8 bases are a match to TRBD1. V dropped 5 bases and J dropped 0; count of bases not matched to a gene: 3. The germline V gene encodes CDR1 ENHRY and CDR2 SYGVKD. The CDR3 contains 14 residues. CDR3 in amino acids: CAISTGTGSYEQYF. CDR3 nucleotides: TGTGCCATCAGTACCGGGACAGGCTCCTACGAGCAGTACTTC.

The chain has TRBV30 and TRBJ2-1; D may be TRBD2 (7 bases). With 4 bases removed from V and 9 bases from J, the gap between germline ends came to 19 bases. Germline values: CDR1 GTSNPN, CDR2 SVGIG (reference sequence). The CDR3 length is 14 residues. The CDR3 loop reads CAWTRWGGQGEQFF. Here the CDR3 DNA reads TGTGCCTGGACAAGGTGGGGGGGGCAAGGTGAGCAGTTCTTC.

This sequence joins TRBV25-1 and TRBJ1-4; D gene unclear. This CDR3 has 15 residues. Germline assignment: CDR1 MGHDK and CDR2 SYGVNS. The V end was cut by 3 bases, the J end by 1 base, with 9 bases between. The CDR3 reads CASSDPTGTNEKLFF. The CDR3 DNA is TGTGCCAGCAGTGACCCGACGGGAACTAATGAAAAACTGTTTTTT.

This sequence joins TRBV27 and TRBJ2-3; 9 bases are a match to TRBD2. With 3 bases clipped from V and 4 bases from J, the junction kept 8 bases outside the gene matches. The length of the CDR3 is 16 residues. Germline V gene lookup returns CDR1 MNHEY and CDR2 SMNVEV (reference sequence). The CDR3 sequence: CASSFRRLADSDTQYF. The CDR3 region has the DNA TGTGCCAGCAGTTTTAGGCGACTAGCGGACTCAGATACGCAGTATTTT.

This chain's CDR3 is CASSLTRQDPNSPLHF. CDR3 in DNA: TGTGCCAGCAGCTTAACTAGACAGGACCCCAATTCACCCCTCCACTTT. The chain uses TRBV7-9 and TRBJ1-6; D is perhaps TRBD1 (6 bases). Trimming removed 2 bases at V and 7 bases at J, with 15 bases between. The germline V gene encodes CDR1 SEHNR and CDR2 FQNEAQ (reference sequence). The CDR3 has 16 amino acids.

This clone turned up a few times. V is TRBV28 and J is TRBJ1-5, with D possibly TRBD1 on 5 matching bases. Germline V CDR1 and CDR2: MDHEN, SYDVKM. The CDR3 has 15 amino acids. V was trimmed by 5 bases and J by 1 base, leaving 12 bases between them. The CDR3 nucleotides read TGTGCCAGCAGTGGCTGGACAAGCAGCAATCAGCCCCAGCATTTT. It codes for CASSGWTSSNQPQHF.

The chain is built from TRBV7-9 and TRBJ1-5, with D perhaps TRBD1 (5 bases). This CDR3 has 15 amino acids. Trimming left V 5 bases short and J 0 bases short, with 11 bases between. From germline, CDR1 is SEHNR and CDR2 FQNEAQ (reference sequence). The CDR3 region is CASSMTEDSNQPQHF. CDR3 in DNA: TGTGCCAGCAGCATGACAGAAGATAGCAATCAGCCCCAGCATTTT.

The chain uses TRBV24-1 and TRBJ2-1; 7 bases align to TRBD1. Germline assignment: CDR1 KGHDR and CDR2 SFDVKD. The CDR3 covers 15 residues. J gave up 8 bases and V 3 bases, and 9 bases lay outside the gene matches. The CDR3 is CATSDPGQFGDEQFF. In DNA form, the CDR3 reads TGTGCCACCAGTGATCCGGGACAGTTTGGGGATGAGCAGTTCTTC.

The chain joins TRBV7-2 to TRBJ2-7; no reliable D call. The CDR3 length is 13 residues. In germline, CDR1 is SGHTA, CDR2 FQGNSA. The V gene lost 3 bases and the J gene lost 5 bases, with 11 bases spanning the gap. CDR3 sequence reads: CASSFTRGDEQYF. The DNA of the CDR3 is TGTGCCAGCAGCTTTACACGAGGCGACGAGCAGTACTTC. The full variable domain, its missing parts supplied by reference TRBV7-2 and TRBJ2-7, is GAGVSQSPSNKVTEKGKDVELRCDPISGHTALYWYRQSLGQGLEFLIYFQGNSAPDKSGLPSDRFSAERTGGSVSTLTIQRTQQEDSAVYLCASSFTRGDEQYFGPGTRLTVT.

This chain joins TRBV9 and TRBJ1-1; 10 nucleotides line up with TRBD1. V shed 0 bases and J 11 bases; nucleotides not matched to a gene: 7. The CDR3 has 14 amino acids. CDR1 SGDLS and CDR2 YYNGEE come from the germline V gene. DNA for the CDR3: TGTGCCAGCAGCGTAGCGTGGGACAGGGGTCGTGCTTTCTTT. This codes for CASSVAWDRGRAFF.